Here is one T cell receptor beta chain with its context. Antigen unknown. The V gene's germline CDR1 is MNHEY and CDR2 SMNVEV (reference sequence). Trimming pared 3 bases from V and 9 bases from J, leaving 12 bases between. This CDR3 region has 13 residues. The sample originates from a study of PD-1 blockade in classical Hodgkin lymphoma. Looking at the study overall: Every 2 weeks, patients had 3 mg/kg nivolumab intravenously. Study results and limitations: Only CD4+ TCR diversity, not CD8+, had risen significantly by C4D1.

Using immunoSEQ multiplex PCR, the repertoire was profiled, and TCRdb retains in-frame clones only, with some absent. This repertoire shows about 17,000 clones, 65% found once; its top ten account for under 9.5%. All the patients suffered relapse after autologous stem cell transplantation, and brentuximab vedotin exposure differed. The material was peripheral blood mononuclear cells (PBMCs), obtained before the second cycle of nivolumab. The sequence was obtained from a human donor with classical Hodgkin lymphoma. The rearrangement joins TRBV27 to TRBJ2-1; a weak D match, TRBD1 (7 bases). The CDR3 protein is CASSFRQGGEQFF. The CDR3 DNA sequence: TGTGCCAGCAGTTTTCGGCAGGGGGGTGAGCAGTTCTTC.